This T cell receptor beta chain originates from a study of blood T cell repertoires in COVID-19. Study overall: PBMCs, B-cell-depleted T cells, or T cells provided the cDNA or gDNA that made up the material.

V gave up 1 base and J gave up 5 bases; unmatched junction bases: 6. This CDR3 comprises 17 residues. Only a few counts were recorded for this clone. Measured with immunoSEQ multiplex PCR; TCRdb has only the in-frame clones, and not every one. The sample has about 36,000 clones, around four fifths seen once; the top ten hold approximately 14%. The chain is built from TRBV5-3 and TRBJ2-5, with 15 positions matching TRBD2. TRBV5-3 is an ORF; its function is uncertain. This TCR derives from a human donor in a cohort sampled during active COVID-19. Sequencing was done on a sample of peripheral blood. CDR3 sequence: CARSLWTSGGAGETQYF. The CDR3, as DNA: TGTGCCAGAAGCTTGTGGACTAGCGGGGGGGCCGGGGAGACCCAGTACTTC.